These 20 T cell receptor beta chains came from one sample sequenced in a study of T-cell memory formation after mild COVID-19. Each CDR3 protein is one row after TCRdb ran MiXCR on the 5' RACE reads. The table includes roughly 260,000 distinct CDR3 sequences, 16% detected once. Sample: PBMCs or a T cell subset sorted from them (not recorded which). The receptors shown here come from a man in his late teens or twenties who had mild COVID-19 (a few samples of this study predate the infection). Cell type and time point are not known.

The chain joins TRBV7-2 to TRBJ2-3; 8 nucleotides match TRBD2. Per the germline V gene, CDR1 is SGHTA and CDR2 is FQGNSA. The CDR3 consists of 16 residues. The V gene end was trimmed by 2 bases and the J gene end by 4 bases; junction bases not matched to a gene: 8. The CDR3 sequence is CASSLLGGGHADTQYF. The CDR3 nucleotides are TGTGCCAGCAGCTTATTGGGCGGGGGGCACGCAGATACGCAGTATTTT.

The chain has TRBV11-2 and TRBJ2-2, with D possibly called TRBD1 or TRBD2 (5 bases each). CDR1 is SGHAT, CDR2 FQNNGV, per germline. V gave up 1 base and J gave up 6 bases, with 18 bases separating them. The CDR3 consists of 17 residues. CDR3 sequence (DNA): TGTGCCAGCAGCTTAGGGCGTGAGGGACCCAAGTCCGGGGAGCTGTTTTTT. Protein: CASSLGREGPKSGELFF.

The chain recombines TRBV7-2 with TRBJ2-3, with TRBD1 matching 7 bases. Trimming at V came to 8 bases and at J to 1 base, leaving 6 bases not matched to a gene. Germline V gene data show CDR1 as SGHTA and CDR2 as FQGNSA. The CDR3 is made up of 14 amino acids. The CDR3 DNA reads as TGTGCCAGCGGACTCGACAGGGGCACAGATACGCAGTATTTT. Amino acid sequence: CASGLDRGTDTQYF.

This rearrangement joins TRBV5-1 to TRBJ2-5, with 7 bases that match TRBD1. The junction had 13 bases not matched to a gene; V was cut back by 4 bases and J by 10 bases. This CDR3 spans 14 amino acids. Looked up from germline, CDR1 is SGHRS and CDR2 is YFSETQ. CDR3 region: CASSVQQGSGDQYF. As DNA, the CDR3 is TGCGCCAGCAGCGTACAACAGGGGAGTGGGGACCAGTACTTC.

The chain uses TRBV7-3 and TRBJ2-1, with D tentatively TRBD2 (5 bases). The germline gives CDR1 SGHTA, CDR2 FQGTGA. CDR3 length: 12 residues. V was cut by 5 bases and J by 6 bases, with 8 bases left in between. The CDR3 DNA sequence: TGTGCCAGCAGCGGCGGGCTCAATGAGCAGTTCTTC. Translated, it gives CASSGGLNEQFF.

The chain carries TRBV7-2 and TRBJ1-1, with D possibly TRBD1 on 5 matching bases. V lost 1 base and J lost 5, with 8 bases in between. Germline V gene data show CDR1 as SGHTA and CDR2 as FQGNSA. This CDR3 is built from 13 residues. CDR3 bases: TGTGCCAGCAGCTTAGATCGGGGGACTGAAGCTTTCTTT. Encoded protein: CASSLDRGTEAFF.

This clonotype was counted many times. The rearrangement joins TRBV7-2 to TRBJ2-2, with D uncertain. The length of the CDR3 is 15 residues. Germline CDR1 is SGHTA and CDR2 is FQGNSA. Trimming stripped 2 bases from V and 3 bases from J, with 10 bases between. The CDR3 DNA reads TGTGCCAGCAGCTTAAGGCTAGGATACACCGGGGAGCTGTTTTTT. Protein sequence: CASSLRLGYTGELFF.

The chain is built from TRBV18 and TRBJ1-2, with a possible D match to TRBD1 (5 bases). Germline V CDR1 and CDR2: KGHSH, LQKENI. The CDR3 covers 14 residues. Trimming took off 0 bases at V and 4 bases at J, with 9 bases between the two ends. The CDR3 DNA reads as TGTGCCAGCTCACCACCAGGGACCCCCTATGGCTACACCTTC. Its protein is CASSPPGTPYGYTF. Using reference TRBV18 and TRBJ1-2 for the parts outside the CDR3, the full variable domain is NAGVMQNPRHLVRRRGQEARLRCSPMKGHSHVYWYRQLPEEGLKFMVYLQKENIIDESGMPKERFSAEFPKEGPSILRIQQVVRGDSAAYFCASSPPGTPYGYTFGSGTRLTVV.

The V gene is TRBV5-1, the J gene TRBJ2-1, with D perhaps given as TRBD1 or TRBD2 (6 bases each). CDR1 SGHRS and CDR2 YFSETQ come from the germline V gene. The CDR3 contains 17 residues. V lost 0 bases and J 4 bases, leaving 17 bases between the germline ends. CDR3 coding DNA: TGCGCCAGCAGCTTGGCCAAAGGAGGGGGAGATTACAATGAGCAGTTCTTC. Protein: CASSLAKGGGDYNEQFF.

This clonotype was seen at least ten times. The V call is TRBV4-3, the J call TRBJ1-1, with D hard to call. Germline CDR1 reads LGHNA; CDR2 reads YSLEER. The CDR3 loop spans 13 amino acids. Trimming removed 0 bases from V and 7 bases from J, with 9 bases in between. This CDR3 reads CASSQEHWGEAFF. The CDR3 bases are TGCGCCAGCAGCCAAGAACATTGGGGTGAAGCTTTCTTT.

The V gene is TRBV7-3, the J gene TRBJ2-3; 8 nucleotides agree with TRBD2. The junction had 12 bases not matched to a gene; V was cut back by 5 bases and J by 2 bases. The CDR3 covers 17 residues. Germline V gives CDR1 SGHTA, CDR2 FQGTGA. For the CDR3, the DNA is TGTGCCAGCAGCCTCGGGGCGAGCGGGGGCTTCACAGATACGCAGTATTTT. It is translated as CASSLGASGGFTDTQYF.

The V call is TRBV29-1, the J call TRBJ1-5; D remains ambiguous. CDR1 and CDR2 (germline): SQVTM, ANQGSEA. V was shortened by 3 bases and J by 1 base, with 13 bases between the two germline ends. This CDR3 region has 15 residues. In DNA form, the CDR3 reads TGCAGCGTTGAGACCAGAAGACGGAGCAATCAGCCCCAGCATTTT. Its protein is CSVETRRRSNQPQHF.

This clonotype was seen a handful of times. This chain links TRBV7-9 with TRBJ2-3, with D unresolved. The CDR3 contains 13 residues. CDR1 and CDR2 from the germline V gene are SEHNR and FQNEAQ (reference sequence). V lost 2 bases, J lost 6 bases, and 9 bases lay in between. As DNA, the CDR3 is TGTGCCAGCAGCTTAACTACCCCGGATACGCAGTATTTT. It specifies CASSLTTPDTQYF.

This clonotype has ten or more counts. The CDR3 coding sequence is TGTGCCAGCAGGACTAGCGGGGGCACAGATACGCAGTATTTT. Translation: CASRTSGGTDTQYF. The J gene is TRBJ2-3, the V gene TRBV6-5; 11 bases are shared with TRBD2. CDR1 and CDR2 from the germline V gene are MNHEY and SVGAGI. The V segment lost 6 bases and the J segment 1 base; nucleotides outside the gene matches: 0. CDR3 length: 14 amino acids.

A few counts support this clonotype. The chain is built from TRBV20-1 and TRBJ1-1; TRBD1 is a possible D gene (5 bases). Germline-derived CDR1 and CDR2 are DFQATT and SNEGSKA (reference sequence). Trimming shortened V by 6 bases and J by 1 base, and 21 bases separated the two germline ends. The length of the CDR3 is 16 residues. The CDR3 spells CSAPSGAVGGNTEAFF. The CDR3 nucleotides read TGCAGTGCCCCAAGCGGGGCCGTTGGGGGGAACACTGAAGCTTTCTTT.

This clonotype was observed a few times. The chain carries TRBV6-5 and TRBJ2-3; the match to TRBD1 covers 9 bases. The CDR3 extends over 15 amino acids. The junction had 5 bases not matched to a gene; V was cut back by 6 bases and J by 1 base. CDR1 MNHEY and CDR2 SVGAGI come from the germline V gene. CDR3 sequence: CASSLQGAGTDTQYF. In DNA, the CDR3 is TGTGCCAGCAGCCTACAGGGGGCGGGCACAGATACGCAGTATTTT.

The chain has TRBV28 and TRBJ2-7, with D tentatively TRBD1 (5 bases). The germline V gene encodes CDR1 MDHEN and CDR2 SYDVKM. The CDR3 is 13 residues long. Trimming left V 6 bases short and J 2 bases short, with 11 bases between. CDR3 residues: CASRVGRAYEQYF. The CDR3 region has the DNA TGTGCCAGCAGGGTCGGCAGGGCCTACGAGCAGTACTTC.

This clonotype has only a few counts. The rearrangement uses TRBV29-1 and TRBJ2-1, with a tentative D call TRBD2 (6 bases). There are 16 residues in the CDR3. V lost 5 bases to trimming and J lost 0 bases, with 17 bases between them. Germline CDR1 reads SQVTM; CDR2 reads ANQGSEA. CDR3 amino acids: CSVRRGERFSYNEQFF. CDR3 DNA sequence: TGCAGCGTTAGGAGGGGTGAGCGATTCTCCTACAATGAGCAGTTCTTC.

The sample holds a few counts of this clonotype. This chain uses TRBV7-3 with TRBJ2-1; D is possibly TRBD1 or TRBD2 (5 bases each). The CDR3 totals 18 residues. Trimming cost V 1 base and J 0 bases, with 16 bases left between them. CDR1 and CDR2 (germline): SGHTA, FQGTGA. CDR3 sequence: CASSLNSQGRASYNEQFF. CDR3 DNA sequence: TGTGCCAGCAGCTTAAACAGCCAGGGACGGGCCTCCTACAATGAGCAGTTCTTC.

This clonotype was counted between two and nine times. The rearrangement joins TRBV7-2 to TRBJ2-4; D is possibly TRBD2 (6 bases). Trimming pared 5 bases from V and 9 bases from J, leaving 17 bases between. Germline CDR1 SGHTA, CDR2 FQGNSA. The CDR3 runs to 14 residues. The CDR3 reads CASSLPGSGGIQYF. In DNA, the CDR3 is TGTGCCAGCAGCCTACCGGGATCCGGGGGCATTCAGTACTTC.